The clone carrying this TCR beta chain showed up many times. The antigen is undetermined. The source of the sample is a study of T cells in Graves' hyperthyroidism and ophthalmopathy. General study points: Stable hyperthyroidism and ophthalmopathy were separated using 13 V-J signatures.

TCR beta CDR3 sequences were amplified from RNA transcripts. Using the HTBI primer set, a first-round RT-PCR was run on the TCR CDR3. TCRdb reprocessed the multiplex PCR reads with MiXCR, giving one entry per CDR3 protein. The sample holds about 420,000 distinct CDR3 sequences, roughly 15% seen once. The V end was cut by 5 bases, the J end by 0 bases, with 10 bases between. CDR3 length: 13 residues. In germline, CDR1 is SQVTM, CDR2 ANQGSEA. The specimen was blood. This TCR came from a woman aged 18-29 years with Graves' hyperthyroidism. The gene calls are TRBV29-1 and TRBJ1-1; D is possibly TRBD1 (5 bases). The CDR3 is CSVQGRLNTEAFF. CDR3 sequence (DNA): TGCAGCGTTCAGGGACGGTTGAACACTGAAGCTTTCTTT.